This TCR beta chain was profiled in a study of PD-1 blockade in classical Hodgkin lymphoma. The overall study: Nivolumab was administered to patients intravenously at 3 mg/kg every 2 weeks.

The patients all showed relapse after autologous stem cell transplantation, while their brentuximab vedotin exposure varied. By magnetic negative selection, CD4+ T cells were purified from thawed PBMCs. Study conclusions and caveats: Newly diagnosed patients were said to have less baseline TCR diversity than healthy donors did. Individuals who commenced nivolumab within less than 1 year of ASCT were excluded. CD4+ TCR diversity rose significantly by C4D1, and CD8+ TCR diversity did not.

The CDR3 contains 14 residues. Germline CDR1 reads SGDLS; CDR2 reads YYNGEE. V lost 0 bases to trimming and J lost 0 bases, with 4 bases between them. As concerns this clone: The target antigen is unknown.

Produced via immunoSEQ multiplex PCR; TCRdb's table is partial and in-frame only. The repertoire holds around 34,000 clones, with 75% to 95% as singletons. J is TRBJ2-1 and V is TRBV9; no reliable D call. The TCR sequence derives from a human donor with classical Hodgkin lymphoma. The material was CD4+ T cells from blood, obtained at baseline. Here the CDR3 reads CASSVASSYNEQFF. For the CDR3, the DNA is TGTGCCAGCAGCGTAGCTAGCTCCTACAATGAGCAGTTCTTC.